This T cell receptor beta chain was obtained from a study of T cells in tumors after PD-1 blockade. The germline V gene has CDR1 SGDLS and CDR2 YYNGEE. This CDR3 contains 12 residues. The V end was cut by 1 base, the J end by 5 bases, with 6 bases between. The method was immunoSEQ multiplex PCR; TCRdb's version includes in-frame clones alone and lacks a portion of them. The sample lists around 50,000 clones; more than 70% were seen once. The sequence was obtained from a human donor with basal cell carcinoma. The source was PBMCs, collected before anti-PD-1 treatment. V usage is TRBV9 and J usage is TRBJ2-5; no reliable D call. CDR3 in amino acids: CASSVTDETQYF. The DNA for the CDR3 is TGTGCCAGCAGCGTAACCGACGAGACCCAGTACTTC.